A single sample is the source of the 10 T cell receptor beta chains below, sequenced in a study of cytomegalovirus exposure and HLA in healthy donors. Profiled with immunoSEQ multiplex PCR; TCRdb holds only in-frame clones, not every one. The table lists around 94,000 clones, approximately 94% of them singletons. Source material: PBMCs. These receptors all come from a woman aged 18 to 35 in good health and CMV-seronegative.

The genes are TRBV9 and TRBJ2-1; 10 nucleotides align to TRBD2. The CDR3 runs to 16 residues. CDR1 is SGDLS, CDR2 YYNGEE, per germline. V lost 3 bases to trimming and J lost 8 bases; unmatched junction nucleotides: 11. CDR3 loop: CASSGPGLAIFDEQFF. The CDR3 DNA reads TGTGCCAGCAGCGGGCCGGGACTAGCGATATTTGATGAGCAGTTCTTC.

The rearrangement links TRBV30 to TRBJ2-2, with D possibly matching TRBD2 (6 bases). V dropped 2 bases and J dropped 6 bases, with 16 bases sitting between them. The CDR3 sequence is 15 residues long. The germline gives CDR1 GTSNPN, CDR2 SVGIG (reference sequence). CDR3 protein: CAWSISGSVSGELFF. The CDR3 DNA is TGTGCCTGGAGTATCAGCGGGTCGGTGTCCGGGGAGCTGTTTTTT. Full variable domain (remainder filled in from reference TRBV30 and TRBJ2-2): SQTIHQWPATLVQPVGSPLSLECTVEGTSNPNLYWYRQAAGRGLQLLFYSVGIGQISSEVPQNLSASRPQDRQFILSSKKLLLSDSGFYLCAWSISGSVSGELFFGEGSRLTVL.

The chain has TRBV5-6 and TRBJ2-3, with D unresolved. Trimming stripped 4 bases from V and 2 bases from J, with 5 bases between. Germline values: CDR1 SGHDT, CDR2 YYEEEE. This CDR3 spans 12 amino acids. CDR3 sequence reads: CASSPYTDTQYF. CDR3 in DNA: TGTGCCAGCAGCCCGTACACAGATACGCAGTATTTT.

This chain joins TRBV11-2 and TRBJ2-4; 9 bases agree with TRBD1. Germline CDR1 reads SGHAT; CDR2 reads FQNNGV. The trim removed 1 base at V and 5 bases at J, leaving 3 bases unmatched. This CDR3 has 15 residues. The CDR3 reads CASSLGDREENIQYF. CDR3 bases: TGTGCCAGCAGCTTAGGGGACAGGGAGGAAAACATTCAGTACTTC.

The CDR3 sequence: CASSVAGGPGETQYF. CDR3 nucleotide sequence: TGTGCCAGCAGCGTAGCGGGGGGTCCAGGGGAGACCCAGTACTTC. The chain couples TRBV9 to TRBJ2-5; 7 bases align to TRBD2. CDR1 and CDR2 from the germline V gene are SGDLS and YYNGEE. The V gene end was trimmed by 0 bases and the J gene end by 5 bases; junction bases not matched to a gene: 7. CDR3 length: 15 amino acids.

The chain links TRBV5-1 to TRBJ2-7, with TRBD2 identical over 12 bases. Germline CDR1 and CDR2: SGHRS and YFSETQ. This CDR3 is 21 amino acids long. Trimming at V came to 4 bases and at J to 6 bases, leaving 26 bases not matched to a gene. The CDR3 loop reads CASSPGTSGTSGRGPGGEQYF. CDR3 DNA: TGCGCCAGCAGCCCGGGTACGTCCGGGACTAGCGGGCGAGGCCCTGGCGGCGAGCAGTACTTC.

The CDR3 here is CASSLIAIAGGQVQYF. The CDR3 DNA reads as TGTGCCAGCAGCTTAATTGCCATAGCGGGGGGGCAGGTCCAGTACTTC. The chain combines TRBV7-2 with TRBJ2-5; 11 nucleotides line up with TRBD2. The trim removed 2 bases at V and 10 bases at J, leaving 12 bases unmatched. The CDR3 runs 16 residues. From germline, CDR1 is SGHTA and CDR2 FQGNSA.

The V call is TRBV6-5, the J call TRBJ1-5, with D unclear. Trimming shortened V by 4 bases and J by 1 base, and 5 bases separated the two germline ends. This CDR3 region has 13 residues. CDR1 MNHEY and CDR2 SVGAGI come from the germline V gene. CDR3 sequence reads: CASSLTSNQPQHF. The CDR3 DNA reads as TGTGCCAGCAGTTTGACAAGCAATCAGCCCCAGCATTTT.

The rearrangement uses TRBV5-5 and TRBJ1-1; weak D call: TRBD1 (6 bases). Germline assignment: CDR1 SGHKS and CDR2 YYEKEE (reference sequence). V was clipped by 4 bases and J by 3 bases, with 16 bases between them. The CDR3 extends over 15 amino acids. CDR3 DNA: TGTGCCAGCAGCCCTACACAGGGTGGGTACACTGAAGCTTTCTTT. It specifies CASSPTQGGYTEAFF.

As concerns this clone: A read error may account for a junction end that differs from germline. Other nucleotide sequences from this sample produce the same CDR3. In DNA, the CDR3 is TGTGCTAGCAGCTTAGACTCGAACACTGAAGCTTTCTTT. Residues: CASSLDSNTEAFF. The chain recombines TRBV7-7 with TRBJ1-1; D is unclear. The CDR3 extends over 13 amino acids. Germline CDR1 is SSHAT and CDR2 is FNYEAQ (reference sequence).